This T cell receptor beta chain was sequenced in a study of CD8+CD57+ T cells in acquired aplastic anemia. Study details: DNA per sorted CD4+ or CD8+ sample ranged about 0.17 to 27.4 ug, averaging about 2.9 ug. Study outcomes and limitations: Significance was not reached for CD8+ Simpson's diversity between patients and controls.

Remarks on this clonotype: Its antigen is unidentified.

Sequencing involved patients with CD8+CD57+ cell expansion previously shown by flow cytometry. There are 14 residues in the CDR3. The V end lost 5 bases, the J end lost 4 bases, and 14 bases lay between the germline ends. Germline values: CDR1 MNHEY, CDR2 SMNVEV (reference sequence). The TCR beta profiling, which covered VDJ combination and CDR3 sequence, was carried out using genomic DNA as the template. TCRdb recomputed calls from the reads with MiXCR, one row per CDR3 protein. In the table there are around 200,000 distinct CDR3 sequences, more than 45% of which are singletons. The sequencing input was sorted CD4+, CD8+, or CD8+CD57+ T cells (not recorded which) from PBMCs. The clonotype originates from a human donor with aplastic anemia. The J gene is TRBJ1-1, the V gene TRBV27; possibly TRBD1 for D (5 bases). CDR3 amino acids: CASSLTPTGTEAFF. For the CDR3, the DNA is TGTGCCAGCAGTCTAACCCCTACAGGCACTGAAGCTTTCTTT.